Reported below is one TCR beta chain. V gave up 9 bases and J gave up 1 base, with 8 bases separating them. Germline-derived CDR1 and CDR2 are LNHDA and SQIVND (reference sequence). The CDR3 totals 12 residues. The data were taken from a study of cytomegalovirus exposure and HLA in healthy donors. Repertoires were generated with immunoSEQ multiplex PCR, while TCRdb's copy carries only in-frame clones and drops some. Of 160,000 or so clones listed, more than 70% are singletons. Sequenced sample: PBMCs. The chain employs TRBV19 and TRBJ2-3; tentative D call: TRBD2 (5 bases). The clonotype comes from a man younger than 30 in good health and CMV-seronegative. The CDR3 DNA reads as TGTGCCAGCGGGGAACGCACAGATACGCAGTATTTT. It yields the protein CASGERTDTQYF.